This TCR beta chain was sequenced in a study of OX40 agonist ivuxolimab in advanced cancers. In the study overall: Allowance was made for prior anti-PD-1, anti-PD-L1 or anti-CTLA-4 therapy, and about 40% had some. Whole-study findings and limits: CD4+ and CD8+ blood T cells expanded clonally by week 6 at 0.1 to 3.0 mg/kg.

Data came from immunoSEQ multiplex PCR; TCRdb stores just in-frame clones and leaves some out. The top ten clones hold more than 20% of a sample with some 32,000 clones, approximately 81% of them seen once. This clone was seen only a few times. Its antigen is unknown. The clonotype comes from an adult with an advanced solid tumor such as melanoma, head and neck, liver or kidney cancer. The input for sequencing was CD4+ or CD8+ T cells sorted from blood, taken in a trial of the OX40 agonist ivuxolimab.

The CDR3 region has the DNA TGCGCCAGCAGCTTGTTCCTGGGGTCTGCCTACGAGCAGTACTTC. Its translation: CASSLFLGSAYEQYF. The chain is built from TRBV5-1 and TRBJ2-7; no clear D gene. Trimming took 1 base from V and 2 from J, leaving 13 bases between them. CDR1 and CDR2 from the germline V gene are SGHRS and YFSETQ. CDR3 length: 15 residues.